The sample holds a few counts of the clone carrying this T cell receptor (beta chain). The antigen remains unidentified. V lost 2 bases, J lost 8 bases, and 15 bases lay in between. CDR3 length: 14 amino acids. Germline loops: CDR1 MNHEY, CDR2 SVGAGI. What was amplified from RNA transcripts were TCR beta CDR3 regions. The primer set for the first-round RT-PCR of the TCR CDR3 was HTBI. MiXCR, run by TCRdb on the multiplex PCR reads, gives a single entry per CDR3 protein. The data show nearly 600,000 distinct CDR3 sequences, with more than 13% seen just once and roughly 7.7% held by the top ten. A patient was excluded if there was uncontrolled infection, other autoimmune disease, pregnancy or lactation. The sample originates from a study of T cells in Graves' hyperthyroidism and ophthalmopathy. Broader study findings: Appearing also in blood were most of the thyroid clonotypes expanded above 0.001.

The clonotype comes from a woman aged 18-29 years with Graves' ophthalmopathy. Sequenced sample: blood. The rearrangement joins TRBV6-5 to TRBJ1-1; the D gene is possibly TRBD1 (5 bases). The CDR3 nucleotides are TGTGCCAGCAGTTACGGGGCAGGCCTATTCGAAGCTTTCTTT. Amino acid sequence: CASSYGAGLFEAFF.